Listed here are 22 T cell receptor beta chains from one sample, sequenced in a study of OX40 agonist ivuxolimab in advanced cancers. Repertoires were generated with immunoSEQ multiplex PCR, while TCRdb's copy carries only in-frame clones and drops some. The sample contains some 72,000 clones, around 93% of which appear only once. The sample in question was CD4+ or CD8+ T cells sorted from blood, obtained in a trial of the OX40 agonist ivuxolimab. Receptor source: an adult with an advanced solid tumor such as melanoma, head and neck, liver or kidney cancer.

This sequence joins TRBV14 and TRBJ1-1, with 9 bases identical to TRBD1. The CDR3 length is 15 residues. Trimming at V came to 4 bases and at J to 2 bases, leaving 5 bases not matched to a gene. Germline V gene sequence: CDR1 SGHDN, CDR2 FVKESK. The CDR3 sequence: CASSPSGQGNTEAFF. CDR3 coding DNA: TGTGCCAGCAGCCCCTCGGGACAGGGTAACACTGAAGCTTTCTTT. The full variable domain, completed using reference TRBV14 and TRBJ1-1, is EAGVTQFPSHSVIEKGQTVTLRCDPISGHDNLYWYRRVMGKEIKFLLHFVKESKQDESGMPNNRFLAERTGGTYSTLKVQPAELEDSGVYFCASSPSGQGNTEAFFGQGTRLTVV.

The chain combines TRBV13 with TRBJ1-2; TRBD1 might be the D (5 bases). Germline CDR1 and CDR2: PRHDT and FYEKMQ (reference sequence). V lost 7 bases and J lost 4, with 13 bases in between. The CDR3 extends over 13 amino acids. The CDR3 DNA reads as TGTGCCAGCATCCAACGCGGGGCCTATGGCTACACCTTC. Amino acids: CASIQRGAYGYTF.

Written as DNA, the CDR3 is TGTGCCAGCAACCTTTGGGGGGGAGAGACCACTGAAGCTTTCTTT. Protein sequence: CASNLWGGETTEAFF. The J gene is TRBJ1-1, the V gene TRBV4-2; TRBD1 might be the D (5 bases). Deletions cut 7 bases from V and 4 bases from J, with 19 bases between. CDR1 and CDR2 (germline): LGHNA, YNFKEQ. This CDR3 spans 15 amino acids.

The rearrangement joins TRBV7-9 to TRBJ1-6; 9 bases are shared with TRBD1. Germline trimming cut 5 bases from V and 6 bases from J; bases unmatched to any gene: 5. Germline CDR1 and CDR2: SEHNR and FQNEAQ (reference sequence). This CDR3 spans 15 amino acids. In nucleotides, the CDR3 is TGTGCCAGCAGCCCCAGACAGGGGGTTAATTCACCCCTCCACTTT. Amino acids: CASSPRQGVNSPLHF.

The chain is built from TRBV4-1 and TRBJ2-7, with 7 positions matching TRBD1. The junction had 15 bases not matched to a gene; V was cut back by 0 bases and J by 4 bases. CDR1 MGHRA and CDR2 YSYEKL come from the germline V gene. The CDR3 is 18 amino acids. The CDR3 spells CASSQETPTGWVVYEQYF. The CDR3 DNA is TGCGCCAGCAGCCAAGAAACCCCGACAGGGTGGGTTGTATACGAGCAGTACTTC.

The sample holds a few counts of this clone. V is TRBV7-3 and J is TRBJ2-2; D gene uncertain. The CDR3 totals 12 residues. V dropped 2 bases and J dropped 6 bases, with 4 bases sitting between them. The V gene's germline CDR1 is SGHTA and CDR2 FQGTGA. DNA for the CDR3: TGTGCCAGCAGCTTAGGTGCCGGGGAGCTGTTTTTT. Translated: CASSLGAGELFF.

This chain connects TRBV9 to TRBJ1-5; no definite D call. CDR1 and CDR2 from the germline V gene are SGDLS and YYNGEE. Trimming pared 4 bases from V and 3 bases from J, leaving 11 bases between. The CDR3 sequence is 14 residues long. The CDR3 DNA is TGTGCCAGCAGCTCGGGAGGGTACAATCAGCCCCAGCATTTT. Amino acid sequence: CASSSGGYNQPQHF. Using reference TRBV9 and TRBJ1-5 for the parts outside the CDR3, the full variable domain is DSGVTQTPKHLITATGQRVTLRCSPRSGDLSVYWYQQSLDQGLQFLIQYYNGEERAKGNILERFSAQQFPDLHSELNLSSLELGDSALYFCASSSGGYNQPQHFGDGTRLSIL.

This clone has only one observation. The rearrangement uses TRBV5-6 and TRBJ2-7; 9 nucleotides agree with TRBD1. CDR1 is SGHDT, CDR2 YYEEEE, per germline. V trimming: 2 bases; J trimming: 2 bases; junction bases outside the gene matches: 5. The CDR3 covers 15 residues. The DNA of the CDR3 is TGTGCCAGCAGCTTTGCCGGGACAGGGACCTACGAGCAGTACTTC. Translating gives CASSFAGTGTYEQYF. Looking up the rest from reference TRBV5-6 and TRBJ2-7 gives the full variable domain: DAGVTQSPTHLIKTRGQQVTLRCSPKSGHDTVSWYQQALGQGPQFIFQYYEEEERQRGNFPDRFSGHQFPNYSSELNVNALLLGDSALYLCASSFAGTGTYEQYFGPGTRLTVT.

V and J are TRBV5-1 and TRBJ1-1; a possible D gene is TRBD1 (5 bases). This CDR3 is built from 13 residues. Trimming cost V 2 bases and J 1 base, with 6 bases left between them. Germline V lookup: CDR1 SGHRS, CDR2 YFSETQ. The CDR3 coding sequence is TGCGCCAGCAGCTTTGGACAGAACACTGAAGCTTTCTTT. This gives the protein CASSFGQNTEAFF.

Remarks on this clone: A far larger clone is one nucleotide away, so this likely arose from a read error. The chain carries TRBV6-5 and TRBJ2-2, with D tentatively TRBD1 (5 bases). Per germline, CDR1 MNHEY and CDR2 SVGAGI. The germline V and J ends were trimmed by 5 bases and 3 bases, with 7 bases remaining between them. The CDR3 is 13 residues long. The CDR3 spells CASSARDTGELFF. Here the CDR3 DNA reads TGTGCCAGCAGTGCCAGGGACACCGGGGAGCTGTTTTTT.

This chain uses TRBV7-3 with TRBJ1-1; D is unresolved. The V and J ends lost 5 bases and 4 bases respectively, with 17 bases between them. Germline assignment: CDR1 SGHTA and CDR2 FQGTGA. The CDR3 is made up of 15 amino acids. The CDR3 bases are TGTGCCAGCAGCCCCACGGCGGAGGTCCCCACTGAAGCTTTCTTT. Translating gives CASSPTAEVPTEAFF.

The chain recombines TRBV7-3 with TRBJ2-2; TRBD1 agrees at 7 bases. V dropped 4 bases and J dropped 2; count of bases not matched to a gene: 1. Germline V CDR1 and CDR2: SGHTA, FQGTGA. The CDR3 is 14 amino acids. As DNA, the CDR3 is TGTGCCAGCAGCTGGGACAGAAACACCGGGGAGCTGTTTTTT. Translating gives CASSWDRNTGELFF.

This clone was counted once. The V and J genes are TRBV2 and TRBJ1-4; no reliable D call. The CDR3 has 17 amino acids. Germline V gene data show CDR1 as SNHLY and CDR2 as FYNNEI. Trimming cost V 3 bases and J 3 bases, with 17 bases left between them. The DNA for the CDR3 is TGTGCCAGCAGTGATTTGACACTCCAGGCGGCTAATGAAAAACTGTTTTTT. Amino acids: CASSDLTLQAANEKLFF.

The chain is built from TRBV11-2 and TRBJ1-2, with 7 bases fitting TRBD1. The germline V gene has CDR1 SGHAT and CDR2 FQNNGV. CDR3 length equals 16 residues. Germline trimming cut 1 base from V and 0 bases from J; bases unmatched to any gene: 5. The CDR3 DNA reads TGTGCCAGCAGCTTAGCATCCGGGACAGCTAACTATGGCTACACCTTC. It translates to CASSLASGTANYGYTF.

V and J are TRBV6-4 and TRBJ2-3; no clear D. The V and J ends lost 4 bases and 1 base respectively, with 9 bases between them. The CDR3 totals 14 residues. The germline CDR1 and CDR2 sequences are MRHNA and SNTAGT. Here the CDR3 reads CASSASERTDTQYF. CDR3 bases: TGTGCCAGCAGTGCTTCAGAGCGCACAGATACGCAGTATTTT.

CDR3 loop: CASSIGGGVEQYF. In nucleotides, the CDR3 is TGTGCCAGTAGTATCGGGGGGGGAGTCGAGCAGTACTTC. This sequence joins TRBV19 and TRBJ2-7; TRBD2 aligns across 8 bases. CDR3 length: 13 amino acids. Germline V gives CDR1 LNHDA, CDR2 SQIVND (reference sequence). V gave up 3 bases and J gave up 6 bases; unmatched junction bases: 4.

The chain joins TRBV6-5 to TRBJ2-3; D is possibly TRBD1 (5 bases). The germline V gene encodes CDR1 MNHEY and CDR2 SVGAGI. V was clipped by 6 bases and J by 2 bases, with 15 bases between them. There are 15 residues in the CDR3. DNA of the CDR3: TGTGCCAGCAGCTGGGGAACAGGCGACACAGATACGCAGTATTTT. Translating gives CASSWGTGDTDTQYF.

This chain links TRBV6-1 with TRBJ2-1, with D possibly TRBD1 on 5 matching bases. The CDR3 has 17 residues. The V end lost 0 bases, the J end lost 4 bases, and 16 bases lay between the germline ends. Looked up from germline, CDR1 is MNHNS and CDR2 is SASEGT. The CDR3 reads CASSEAPRDPIYNEQFF. The CDR3 DNA reads as TGTGCCAGCAGTGAAGCGCCCAGGGATCCGATTTACAATGAGCAGTTCTTC.

This clone was seen only once. The chain recombines TRBV27 with TRBJ2-3; a weak D match, TRBD2 (5 bases). Trimming left V 3 bases short and J 5 bases short, with 6 bases between. CDR1 and CDR2 from the germline V gene are MNHEY and SMNVEV (reference sequence). The CDR3 has 12 amino acids. The CDR3, as DNA: TGTGCCAGCAGTTTCGGACTAGATACGCAGTATTTT. Amino acids: CASSFGLDTQYF.

The chain has TRBV27 and TRBJ1-2; D might be TRBD1 (6 bases). V lost 0 bases to trimming and J lost 4 bases, with 21 bases between them. This CDR3 has 18 residues. The germline gives CDR1 MNHEY, CDR2 SMNVEV (reference sequence). Written as DNA, the CDR3 is TGTGCCAGCAGTTTATCGGGGGGTGGGACAAACTTAGTCTATGGCTACACCTTC. Amino acid sequence: CASSLSGGGTNLVYGYTF.

The rearrangement uses TRBV2 and TRBJ1-2; D gene uncertain. CDR1 and CDR2 from the germline V gene are SNHLY and FYNNEI. The CDR3 spans 18 residues. V lost 5 bases and J lost 0, with 22 bases in between. DNA for the CDR3: TGTGCCAGCAGTTTTACTGCGGACGGGCCCCAAGCTAACTATGGCTACACCTTC. Translated: CASSFTADGPQANYGYTF.

The rearrangement uses TRBV15 and TRBJ2-3; 7 nucleotides match TRBD2. CDR1 and CDR2 from the germline V gene are LNHNV and YYDKDF (reference sequence). V lost 0 bases and J lost 1; bases outside the gene matches: 10. CDR3 length: 18 amino acids. The DNA for the CDR3 is TGTGCCACCAGCAGAGATCCGCAGGATCTAGCGGGCACAGATACGCAGTATTTT. It yields the protein CATSRDPQDLAGTDTQYF.